The 12 T cell receptor beta chains reported below all come from one sample, sequenced in a study of blood T cells in healthy people across ages. A sample-barcoded 5' primer and a J-beta primer mix were used in a second PCR of about 7 to 12 cycles. TCRdb fed the 5' RACE reads into MiXCR, producing one record per CDR3 protein. The sample has over 1,200,000 distinct CDR3 sequences, around 59% seen once. The source material was blood. These receptors were taken from a young man in good health.

This clonotype was counted between two and nine times. The V and J genes are TRBV12-3 or TRBV12-4 and TRBJ2-3; D is tentatively TRBD1 or TRBD2 (5 bases each). The CDR3 sequence is 14 residues long. The V gene lost 7 bases and the J gene lost 6 bases, with 17 bases spanning the gap. Written as DNA, the CDR3 is TGTGCCAGCACCCTACAGGCTAGCATTGATACGCAGTATTTT. Its protein is CASTLQASIDTQYF.

Ten or more counts support this clonotype. The V gene is TRBV7-2, the J gene TRBJ2-7; D remains unclear. The length of the CDR3 is 12 residues. The V and J ends lost 1 base and 3 bases respectively, with 4 bases between them. Per the germline V gene, CDR1 is SGHTA and CDR2 is FQGNSA. CDR3 sequence reads: CASSLVNYEQYF. CDR3 DNA: TGTGCCAGCAGCTTAGTTAACTACGAGCAGTACTTC.

This clonotype was counted between two and nine times. The chain uses TRBV20-1 and TRBJ2-3; D may be TRBD1 (6 bases). Germline-derived CDR1 and CDR2 are DFQATT and SNEGSKA (reference sequence). The CDR3 is 15 amino acids. The V gene lost 5 bases and the J gene lost 1 base, with 16 bases spanning the gap. The CDR3 here is CSAAIGGPGTDTQYF. Here the CDR3 DNA reads TGCAGTGCTGCGATTGGGGGCCCAGGCACAGATACGCAGTATTTT.

This clonotype was observed a few times. The chain recombines TRBV15 with TRBJ2-3; 7 nucleotides align to TRBD2. After removal of 0 bases from V and 2 bases from J, the junction contained 2 bases not matched to a gene. This CDR3 is 15 amino acids long. Germline loops: CDR1 LNHNV, CDR2 YYDKDF (reference sequence). CDR3 protein: CATSRDGDYTDTQYF. DNA of the CDR3: TGTGCCACCAGCAGAGACGGGGACTACACAGATACGCAGTATTTT.

This clonotype turned up a few times. The CDR3 DNA follows: TGTGCCAGCAGTTCTCCGGGACTACCGGCCTACAATGAGCAGTTCTTC. Its translation: CASSSPGLPAYNEQFF. The V gene is TRBV27, the J gene TRBJ2-1, with 7 bases identical to TRBD2. Germline CDR1 is MNHEY and CDR2 is SMNVEV (reference sequence). CDR3 length equals 16 residues. With 4 bases clipped from V and 2 bases from J, the junction kept 8 bases outside the gene matches.

The chain uses TRBV6-2 or TRBV6-3 and TRBJ2-5; D gene uncertain. V was cut by 8 bases and J by 11 bases, with 15 bases left in between. Germline values: CDR1 MNHEY, CDR2 SVGEGT. The CDR3 runs 11 residues. The DNA of the CDR3 is TGTGCCAGCCTCGGGCTCAATGAGCAGTACTTC. It yields the protein CASLGLNEQYF.

The chain couples TRBV28 to TRBJ2-4; 7 nucleotides agree with TRBD1. Trimming took 4 bases from V and 13 from J; bases not matched to a gene: 10. This CDR3 has 13 amino acids. The germline gives CDR1 MDHEN, CDR2 SYDVKM. In DNA form, the CDR3 reads TGTGCCAGCAGTTACCCCGGACAGGACAAGCAGTACTTC. This encodes CASSYPGQDKQYF.

The rearrangement uses TRBV6-2 or TRBV6-3 and TRBJ2-7; possibly TRBD2 for D (5 bases). Germline V gene data show CDR1 as MNHEY and CDR2 as SVGEGT. The V and J ends lost 5 bases and 3 bases respectively, with 11 bases between them. The CDR3 is 13 residues long. The chain's CDR3 is CASSAREFYEQYF. CDR3 sequence (DNA): TGTGCCAGCAGTGCAAGGGAGTTCTACGAGCAGTACTTC.

This clonotype occurred a few times. This chain links TRBV3-1 with TRBJ1-2; TRBD1 aligns across 7 bases. The V segment lost 4 bases and the J segment 10 bases; nucleotides outside the gene matches: 3. CDR1 is LGHDT and CDR2 is YNNKEL in the germline V gene (reference sequence). The CDR3 is 11 residues long. DNA for the CDR3: TGTGCCAGCAGCCGCAGGGGGGTCTACACCTTC. Amino acid sequence: CASSRRGVYTF.

The genes are TRBV4-3 and TRBJ2-1; D ambiguous. This CDR3 contains 16 residues. Trimming took off 0 bases at V and 0 bases at J, with 9 bases between the two ends. Germline CDR1 and CDR2: LGHNA and YSLEER. The DNA for the CDR3 is TGCGCCAGCAGCCAAGATCAGATGAGCTCCTACAATGAGCAGTTCTTC. It is translated as CASSQDQMSSYNEQFF.

The chain has TRBV15 and TRBJ2-7; D is perhaps TRBD1 (6 bases). The germline V gene has CDR1 LNHNV and CDR2 YYDKDF (reference sequence). The CDR3 is made up of 15 amino acids. Trimming pared 5 bases from V and 0 bases from J, leaving 14 bases between. DNA of the CDR3: TGTGCCACCAGCCGCAGGGACATCCCCTCCTACGAGCAGTACTTC. This sequence encodes CATSRRDIPSYEQYF.

The V and J genes are TRBV11-2 and TRBJ1-2; D perhaps matches TRBD1 (5 bases). Trimming took off 1 base at V and 3 bases at J, with 18 bases between the two ends. The CDR3 is 17 residues long. Germline values: CDR1 SGHAT, CDR2 FQNNGV. The CDR3 sequence: CASSLGWGGREDYGYTF. CDR3 nucleotides: TGTGCCAGCAGCTTAGGATGGGGAGGCAGGGAAGACTATGGCTACACCTTC.